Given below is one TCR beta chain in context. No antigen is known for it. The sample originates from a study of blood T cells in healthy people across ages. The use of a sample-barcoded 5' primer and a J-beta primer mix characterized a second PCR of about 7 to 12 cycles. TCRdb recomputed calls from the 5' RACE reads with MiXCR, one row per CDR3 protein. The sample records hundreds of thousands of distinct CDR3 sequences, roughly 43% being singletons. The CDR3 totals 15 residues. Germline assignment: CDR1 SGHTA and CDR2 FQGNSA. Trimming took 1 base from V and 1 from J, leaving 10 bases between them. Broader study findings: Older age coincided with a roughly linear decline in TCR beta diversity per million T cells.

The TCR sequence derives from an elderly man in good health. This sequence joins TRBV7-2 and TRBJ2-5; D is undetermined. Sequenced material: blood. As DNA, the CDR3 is TGTGCCAGCAGCTTAGGGTCGGCCGTCCAAGAGACCCAGTACTTC. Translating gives CASSLGSAVQETQYF.